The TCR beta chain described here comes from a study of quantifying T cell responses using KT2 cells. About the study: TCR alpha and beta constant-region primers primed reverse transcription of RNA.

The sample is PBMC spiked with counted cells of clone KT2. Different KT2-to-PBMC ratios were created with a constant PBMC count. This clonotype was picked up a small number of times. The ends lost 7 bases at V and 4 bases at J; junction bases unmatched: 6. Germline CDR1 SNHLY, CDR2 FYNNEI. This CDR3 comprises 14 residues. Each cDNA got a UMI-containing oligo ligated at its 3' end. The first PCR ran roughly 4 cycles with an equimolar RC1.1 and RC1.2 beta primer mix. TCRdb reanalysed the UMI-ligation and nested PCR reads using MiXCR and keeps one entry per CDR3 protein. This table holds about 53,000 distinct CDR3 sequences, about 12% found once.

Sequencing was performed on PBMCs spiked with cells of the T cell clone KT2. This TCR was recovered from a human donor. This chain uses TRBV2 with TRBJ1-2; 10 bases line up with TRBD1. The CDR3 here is CASIGDRGGYGYTF. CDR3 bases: TGTGCCAGCATCGGGGACAGGGGAGGCTATGGCTACACCTTC.